This T cell receptor beta chain comes out of a study of early T cells in non-severe SARS-CoV-2 infection. In the study overall: Alpha and beta chains were unpaired, from unsorted whole-blood bulk RNA.

Unique molecular identifiers were affixed to single, distinct cDNA molecules. MiXCR was run by TCRdb on the 5' RACE reads, yielding one entry per CDR3 protein. The table includes approximately 32,000 distinct CDR3 sequences, roughly 3.9% detected once. This clonotype was counted only a few times. Germline V gives CDR1 SGHAT, CDR2 FQNNGV. The V gene lost 4 bases and the J gene lost 2 bases, with 12 bases spanning the gap. There are 14 residues in the CDR3. The sequence was collected from an adult who was a healthcare worker with PCR-confirmed SARS-CoV-2 infection or an uninfected control (not recorded which). The sequencing sample was made of whole blood. The chain is built from TRBV11-2 and TRBJ2-7; either TRBD1 or TRBD2 may fit D (5 bases each). The CDR3: CASSSSQGPYEQYF. In DNA, the CDR3 is TGTGCCAGCAGCTCCTCGCAGGGACCCTACGAGCAGTACTTC.